The 10 T cell receptor beta chains reported below all come from one sample, sequenced in a study of blood T cell repertoires in COVID-19. TCRdb's copy holds only in-frame clones and misses some; the assay was immunoSEQ multiplex PCR. Of about 160,000 clones in the sample, over 80% are singletons; the top ten hold 9.1%. Sequencing used peripheral blood. All receptors derive from a woman of 80 years or more with active or convalescent COVID-19.

The J gene is TRBJ2-7, the V gene TRBV12-3 or TRBV12-4; possible D gene TRBD2, 5 bases. CDR3 length: 11 residues. The V end lost 4 bases, the J end lost 11 bases, and 12 bases lay between the germline ends. The CDR3 bases are TGTGCCAGCAGTTCTAGGGAGAGGGAGTACTTC. It is translated as CASSSREREYF.

The gene calls are TRBV4-3 and TRBJ1-2; no reliable D call. Germline V gives CDR1 LGHNA, CDR2 YSLEER. V lost 0 bases, J lost 5 bases, and 7 bases lay in between. The CDR3 has 13 residues. CDR3 sequence: CASSQERRYGYTF. CDR3 coding DNA: TGCGCCAGCAGCCAAGAGCGGCGATATGGCTACACCTTC.

The V gene is TRBV10-2, the J gene TRBJ1-2; D gene uncertain. The CDR3 runs 15 residues. Per germline, CDR1 WSHSY and CDR2 SAAADI. Trimming removed 2 bases from V and 4 bases from J, with 14 bases in between. CDR3 sequence: CASSEREGSLYGYTF. CDR3 nucleotide sequence: TGCGCCAGCAGTGAGCGGGAAGGCTCCCTCTATGGCTACACCTTC.

This clone was detected only a few times. The V and J genes are TRBV19 and TRBJ2-7; 7 positions match TRBD1. CDR3 length: 14 amino acids. Per the germline V gene, CDR1 is LNHDA and CDR2 is SQIVND (reference sequence). The V and J ends lost 3 bases and 6 bases, in that order; junction bases with no gene match: 8. This CDR3 reads CASSMGQGVAEQYF. The CDR3, as DNA: TGTGCCAGTAGTATGGGGCAGGGGGTTGCCGAGCAGTACTTC.

This chain uses TRBV27 with TRBJ1-1, with D unresolved. Germline CDR1 is MNHEY and CDR2 is SMNVEV (reference sequence). V lost 2 bases to trimming and J lost 3 bases, with 13 bases between them. CDR3 length: 15 residues. The CDR3 DNA follows: TGTGCCAGCAGTTTAGTTGGGGAGTATTACACTGAAGCTTTCTTT. It encodes CASSLVGEYYTEAFF.

The chain carries TRBV29-1 and TRBJ1-1; a possible D gene is TRBD1 (6 bases). With 4 bases removed from V and 7 bases from J, the gap between germline ends came to 13 bases. This CDR3 contains 12 residues. Germline V gene lookup returns CDR1 SQVTM and CDR2 ANQGSEA. The CDR3 coding sequence is TGCAGCGTTGTACGACAGGCGCATGAAGCTTTCTTT. Translated: CSVVRQAHEAFF.

This clone was counted once. The rearrangement links TRBV5-1 to TRBJ1-2, with 7 positions matching TRBD1. Germline CDR1 and CDR2: SGHRS and YFSETQ. Trimming cost V 0 bases and J 8 bases; bases outside gene matches: 10. The CDR3 contains 15 residues. CDR3 sequence reads: CASSLEGGPSTGYTF. The CDR3 bases are TGCGCCAGCAGCTTGGAAGGGGGCCCTTCCACCGGCTACACCTTC.

The V and J genes are TRBV28 and TRBJ2-1; TRBD2 might be the D (6 bases). V lost 2 bases to trimming and J lost 0 bases, with 11 bases between them. Germline loops: CDR1 MDHEN, CDR2 SYDVKM. CDR3 size: 16 residues. In nucleotides, the CDR3 is TGTGCCAGCAGTTTAGTAGCGGAAAGCTCCTACAATGAGCAGTTCTTC. It yields the protein CASSLVAESSYNEQFF.

The genes are TRBV9 and TRBJ1-1, with no clear D. The CDR3 runs 13 residues. V lost 3 bases and J 1 base, leaving 7 bases between the germline ends. The germline CDR1 and CDR2 sequences are SGDLS and YYNGEE. The CDR3 DNA reads as TGTGCCAGCAGCGAAGACAAGAACACTGAAGCTTTCTTT. Translation: CASSEDKNTEAFF.

The chain couples TRBV6-5 to TRBJ1-2; D not certain. Trimming removed 9 bases at V and 4 bases at J, with 12 bases between. CDR3 length: 12 residues. Germline V gives CDR1 MNHEY, CDR2 SVGAGI. Written as DNA, the CDR3 is TGTGCCAGTCAAACCCGGGGCTATGGCTACACCTTC. Amino acid sequence: CASQTRGYGYTF.